This T cell receptor (beta chain) was obtained from a study of blood T cells in healthy people across ages. Study in general: Capture via template switching afforded approximately one barcoded beta molecule per two T cells.

Germline-derived CDR1 and CDR2 are DFQATT and SNEGSKA (reference sequence). V lost 0 bases and J 7 bases, leaving 12 bases between the germline ends. The CDR3 extends over 13 amino acids. The authors ran a second PCR of 7 to 11 cycles using a sample-barcoded 5' primer and a J-beta primer mix. TCRdb passed the 5' RACE reads through MiXCR, listing each CDR3 protein once. The data show roughly 1,800,000 distinct CDR3 sequences, with about 50% seen just once and less than 2.5% held by the top ten. This sequence was found in a woman in her thirties or forties in good health. Material for sequencing was blood. The rearrangement links TRBV20-1 to TRBJ2-5; D is unresolved. The CDR3 protein is CSAREDALWTQYF. The CDR3 nucleotides are TGCAGTGCTAGAGAAGACGCCCTATGGACCCAGTACTTC.